The 20 T cell receptor beta chains below all came from one sample that was sequenced in a study of response to subunit inactivated influenza vaccine. TCRdb re-derived calls from the RT-PCR reads in MiXCR, one entry per CDR3 protein. Of hundreds of thousands of distinct CDR3 sequences listed, 25% are singletons. Specimen: CD4+ T cells sorted from PBMCs, collected more than 4 days after vaccination. The receptor set was obtained from a man aged 45-60 years who received an inactivated influenza vaccine.

This clonotype was picked up a small number of times. V and J are TRBV11-2 and TRBJ2-5, with a weak D call TRBD1 (5 bases). The CDR3 sequence is 13 residues long. Trimming took off 5 bases at V and 5 bases at J, with 12 bases between the two ends. CDR1 is SGHAT, CDR2 FQNNGV, per germline. CDR3 bases: TGTGCCAGCAGCAGTCAGGGTTGGGAGACCCAGTACTTC. It specifies CASSSQGWETQYF.

Note on this clonotype: Germline and junction disagree at one end, which may indicate a read error. This chain connects TRBV11-2 to TRBJ2-7; 7 bases align to TRBD1. Germline loops: CDR1 SGHAT, CDR2 FQNNGV. The CDR3 has 13 amino acids. The CDR3 DNA reads TGTGCCAGCAGCTTGGACCGGGACAGCGGATTGCACTTC. Translated, it gives CASSLDRDSGLHF. Filled out from reference TRBV11-2 and TRBJ2-7, the complete variable domain reads EAGVAQSPRYKIIEKRQSVAFWCNPISGHATLYWYQQILGQGPKLLIQFQNNGVVDDSQLPKDRFSAERLKGVDSTLKIQPAKLEDSAVYLCASSLDRDSGLHFGPGTRLTVT.

The chain is built from TRBV12-5 and TRBJ2-2, with a possible D match to TRBD2 (5 bases). This CDR3 has 16 residues. Trimming took off 3 bases at V and 7 bases at J, with 18 bases between the two ends. CDR1 and CDR2 (germline): LGHNT, FRNRAP. The CDR3 loop is CASGFLVAGLRGELFF. DNA for the CDR3: TGTGCTAGTGGTTTCCTAGTGGCGGGTCTACGCGGGGAGCTGTTTTTT.

The V and J genes are TRBV11-2 and TRBJ2-1; maybe TRBD1 (6 bases). The CDR3 totals 15 residues. From germline, CDR1 is SGHAT and CDR2 FQNNGV. V gave up 3 bases and J gave up 6 bases, with 15 bases separating them. For the CDR3, the DNA is TGTGCCAGCAGCTTCGGACTCGGGACACCCAATGAGCAGTTCTTC. Its protein product is CASSFGLGTPNEQFF.

This clonotype has only a few counts. V and J are TRBV21-1 and TRBJ1-6; whether TRBD1, the table's D call, matches the DNA was not checked. TRBV21-1 is marked as a pseudogene. The CDR3 is made up of 17 amino acids. The CDR3: CASSTRLTGGINSPLHF. The CDR3 DNA sequence: TGTGCCAGCAGCACCCGACTAACAGGGGGCATTAATTCACCCCTCCACTTT.

This clonotype was recorded many times. The chain combines TRBV12-3 or TRBV12-4 with TRBJ2-1; D is ambiguous. Trimming took 3 bases from V and 9 from J, leaving 6 bases between them. This CDR3 has 11 residues. The CDR3 region is CASSFRFEQFF. The CDR3 DNA reads TGTGCCAGCAGTTTTCGGTTTGAGCAGTTCTTC.

This clonotype has a handful of counts. This chain links TRBV6-1 with TRBJ2-3; 7 bases map to TRBD2. V dropped 6 bases and J dropped 1; count of bases not matched to a gene: 4. The germline V gene has CDR1 MNHNS and CDR2 SASEGT. The CDR3 has 14 amino acids. The CDR3 sequence is CASRDSGRTDTQYF. The CDR3 nucleotides read TGTGCCAGCAGGGATAGCGGGCGCACAGATACGCAGTATTTT.

This chain uses TRBV12-3 or TRBV12-4 with TRBJ2-7; tentative D call: TRBD2 (6 bases). The length of the CDR3 is 14 residues. V lost 6 bases and J 7 bases, leaving 19 bases between the germline ends. The CDR3 DNA follows: TGTGCCAGCAGCTCTAGGGCCGGAGGAGGGGAGCAGTACTTC. The encoded protein is CASSSRAGGGEQYF.

The chain links TRBV12-3 or TRBV12-4 to TRBJ1-5; no firm D call. The CDR3 is made up of 15 amino acids. V gave up 3 bases and J gave up 3 bases, with 12 bases separating them. CDR3 in DNA: TGTGCCAGCAGTTTTTCTTGGATCCCCAATCAGCCCCAGCATTTT. Residues: CASSFSWIPNQPQHF.

The chain carries TRBV7-8 and TRBJ2-3; D is possibly TRBD1 (5 bases). Germline values: CDR1 SGHVS, CDR2 FQNEAQ. The length of the CDR3 is 16 residues. V dropped 5 bases and J dropped 0 bases, with 15 bases sitting between them. The CDR3, as DNA: TGTGCCAGCAGCACCTATGGCGGACAAAGCACAGATACGCAGTATTTT. Translated: CASSTYGGQSTDTQYF.

This clonotype was seen only a few times. CDR3 amino acids: CASSPYREETQYF. The CDR3, as DNA: TGTGCCAGCAGCCCTTACAGGGAAGAGACCCAGTACTTC. This chain connects TRBV28 to TRBJ2-5; tentative D call: TRBD1 (6 bases). This CDR3 region has 13 residues. The germline CDR1 and CDR2 sequences are MDHEN and SYDVKM. The ends were cut back, 6 bases at V and 3 bases at J, with 11 bases in the middle.

This clonotype appeared a single time. The chain employs TRBV27 and TRBJ2-1, with TRBD1 matching over 7 bases. V was pared by 5 bases and J by 6 bases, with 4 bases of the junction left unmatched. CDR3 size: 13 residues. Germline CDR1 is MNHEY and CDR2 is SMNVEV (reference sequence). In DNA, the CDR3 is TGTGCCAGCAGTATGGACAGGCTCAATGAGCAGTTCTTC. Residues: CASSMDRLNEQFF.

This sequence joins TRBV5-1 and TRBJ2-3, with D tentatively TRBD1 (5 bases). Trimming left V 3 bases short and J 3 bases short, with 11 bases between. The V gene's germline CDR1 is SGHRS and CDR2 YFSETQ. The CDR3 has 14 residues. CDR3 sequence (DNA): TGCGCCAGCAGCTCACAGGATCGAACAGATACGCAGTATTTT. Amino acids: CASSSQDRTDTQYF.

This chain joins TRBV4-2 and TRBJ2-3, with 13 bases aligning to TRBD2. This CDR3 has 17 residues. Losses at the gene ends were 3 bases for V and 4 bases for J; bases not matched to a gene: 7. Germline CDR1 and CDR2: LGHNA and YNFKEQ. CDR3 nucleotides: TGTGCCAGCAGCCAGATGACTAGCGGGGGGTTATCAGATACGCAGTATTTT. It specifies CASSQMTSGGLSDTQYF.

The chain joins TRBV28 to TRBJ2-7; TRBD1 matches at 7 bases. Germline loops: CDR1 MDHEN, CDR2 SYDVKM. Germline trimming cut 6 bases from V and 4 bases from J; bases unmatched to any gene: 3. CDR3 length equals 12 residues. CDR3 sequence reads: CASRLTGYEQYF. The CDR3, as DNA: TGTGCCAGCAGACTGACAGGGTACGAGCAGTACTTC.

The table lists this clonotype with a few counts. This chain uses TRBV30 with TRBJ2-5; TRBD2 aligns across 11 bases. The CDR3 extends over 12 amino acids. CDR1 GTSNPN and CDR2 SVGIG come from the germline V gene (reference sequence). J gave up 7 bases and V 5 bases, and 3 bases lay outside the gene matches. This CDR3 is CAWGTSGRTQYF. In nucleotides, the CDR3 is TGTGCCTGGGGGACTAGCGGTCGGACCCAGTACTTC.

This clonotype was seen more than once but under ten times. The chain has TRBV7-3 and TRBJ2-2, with unresolved D. CDR3 length equals 12 residues. Trimming pared 5 bases from V and 8 bases from J, leaving 9 bases between. In germline, CDR1 is SGHTA, CDR2 FQGTGA. The CDR3 reads CASSPDRGELFF. CDR3 sequence (DNA): TGTGCCAGCAGCCCGGACCGAGGGGAGCTGTTTTTT.

In its sample, this clonotype was seen a few times. V usage is TRBV20-1 and J usage is TRBJ2-7, with TRBD1 identical over 8 bases. Germline V gene lookup returns CDR1 DFQATT and CDR2 SNEGSKA (reference sequence). The CDR3 sequence is 14 residues long. V dropped 8 bases and J dropped 5; count of bases not matched to a gene: 14. The CDR3 DNA follows: TGCAGTCCAACCCGCGGGACAGGAAAAGACGAGCAGTACTTC. This gives the protein CSPTRGTGKDEQYF.

This rearrangement joins TRBV5-1 to TRBJ2-6, with TRBD1 matching 7 bases. Trimming removed 5 bases from V and 2 bases from J; junction bases left unmatched: 4. This CDR3 comprises 15 residues. Germline V CDR1 and CDR2: SGHRS, YFSETQ. CDR3 nucleotide sequence: TGCGCCAGCAGTACCCAGGGGGCTGGGGCCAACGTCCTGACTTTC. Encoded protein: CASSTQGAGANVLTF.

The chain couples TRBV7-9 to TRBJ1-4; a possible D gene is TRBD1 (5 bases). Trimming stripped 5 bases from V and 5 bases from J, with 18 bases between. In germline, CDR1 is SEHNR, CDR2 FQNEAQ (reference sequence). The CDR3 is 16 residues long. The CDR3 DNA reads as TGTGCCAGCAGCGGTACGGGGGGAGCCGTCAATGAAAAACTGTTTTTT. It is translated as CASSGTGGAVNEKLFF.